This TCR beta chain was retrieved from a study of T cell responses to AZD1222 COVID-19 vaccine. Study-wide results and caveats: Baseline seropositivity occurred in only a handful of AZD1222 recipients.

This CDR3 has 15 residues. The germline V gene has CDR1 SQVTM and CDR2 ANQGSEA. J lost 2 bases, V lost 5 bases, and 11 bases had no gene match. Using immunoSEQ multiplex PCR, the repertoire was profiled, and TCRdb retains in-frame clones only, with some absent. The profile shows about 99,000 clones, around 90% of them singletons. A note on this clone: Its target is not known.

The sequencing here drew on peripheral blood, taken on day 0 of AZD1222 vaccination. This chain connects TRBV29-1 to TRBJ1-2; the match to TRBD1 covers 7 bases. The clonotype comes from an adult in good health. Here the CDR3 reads CSVTFSGTANYGYTF. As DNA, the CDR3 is TGCAGCGTTACCTTCTCCGGGACAGCCAACTATGGCTACACCTTC.